The TCR beta chain under discussion was sequenced for a study of blood T cells in healthy people across ages. Study observations and caveats: Both naive CD4+ cell counts and diversity were greater in long-lived donors than in aged donors.

As concerns this clonotype: Its specificity is unknown. The germline gene is not matched at one end of the junction; a read error may be the cause.

Alongside a J-beta primer mix, a sample-barcoded 5' primer served in a second PCR lasting 7 to 11 cycles. TCRdb reprocessed the 5' RACE reads via MiXCR and lists one record per CDR3 protein. The table lists approximately 900,000 distinct CDR3 sequences, about 28% of them singletons, with 10% in the top ten. Germline assignment: CDR1 KGHSH and CDR2 LQKENI. This CDR3 is 12 amino acids long. The sample was also linked to a second study, of T cells of mothers and their children. This second study says: The people who donated were a few healthy Caucasian mothers and their six children.

The source material was blood. V and J are TRBV18 and TRBJ1-1; D ambiguous. The sequence came from a woman aged 40 to 55 in good health. CDR3 sequence: CASSPGSLEAFF. The DNA of the CDR3 is TGCGCCAGCTCACCAGGCAGCCTAGAAGCTTTCTTT.